The 20 T cell receptor beta chains given below trace back to one sample, sequenced in a study of human versus mouse CDR3 diversity and MHC coevolution listed by TCRdb under 2017. Libraries were made using the immunoSEQ multiplex PCR assay. TCRdb carries this immuneACCESS record with in-frame sequences only. Its versions omit some clonotypes, under half of them owing to an unresolved V gene in the studies checked, with the rest unexplained. This sample is represented by some 60,000 clones; around 94% of them were singletons. The ten largest make up approximately 20% of the sample. Sequencing input: naive CD4+ T cells from blood. The cell subset or site tag for this specimen amounts to: CD45RO-negative CD62L-positive naive CD4 T cells. Every receptor here comes from a person aged 55 to 70 in good health.

This sequence joins TRBV5-1 and TRBJ2-1, with TRBD2 matching 15 bases. The J segment lost 8 bases and the V segment lost 4 bases, leaving 13 bases of the junction unmatched. This CDR3 has 18 residues. CDR1 is SGHRS and CDR2 is YFSETQ in the germline V gene. The CDR3 loop is CASSIGLAGGLWGDEQFF. In DNA form, the CDR3 reads TGCGCCAGCAGCATAGGACTAGCGGGAGGGCTCTGGGGTGATGAGCAGTTCTTC.

The CDR3 DNA follows: TGTGCCAGCTCACCGGGGCGGGATATGTGGAACATTCAGTACTTC. Protein product: CASSPGRDMWNIQYF. The chain couples TRBV18 to TRBJ2-4, with D perhaps matching TRBD2 (6 bases). V lost 3 bases, J lost 7 bases, and 16 bases lay in between. This CDR3 comprises 15 residues. Germline V gives CDR1 KGHSH, CDR2 LQKENI.

The chain employs TRBV5-6 and TRBJ1-6, with TRBD1 matching 7 bases. The CDR3 contains 17 residues. V lost 0 bases to trimming and J lost 1 base; unmatched junction nucleotides: 4. Germline V gene lookup returns CDR1 SGHDT and CDR2 YYEEEE. CDR3 bases: TGTGCCAGCAGCTTGGTAAGGGGGCCATCCTATAATTCACCCCTCCACTTT. This codes for CASSLVRGPSYNSPLHF.

The chain joins TRBV29-1 to TRBJ1-5, with a weak D call TRBD1 (6 bases). The CDR3 is 15 amino acids. Germline values: CDR1 SQVTM, CDR2 ANQGSEA. V was pared by 7 bases and J by 0 bases, with 16 bases between. CDR3 sequence (DNA): TGCAGCGCCTCGACAGGAACAGATAGCAATCAGCCCCAGCATTTT. Residues: CSASTGTDSNQPQHF.

V usage is TRBV5-1 and J usage is TRBJ2-7; 10 positions agree with TRBD2. The V and J ends lost 1 base and 4 bases, in that order; junction bases with no gene match: 11. This CDR3 spans 17 amino acids. The germline CDR1 and CDR2 sequences are SGHRS and YFSETQ. The CDR3 nucleotides are TGCGCCAGCAGCTTGCTAGCGGGAGCCCAACTAGGGTACGAGCAGTACTTC. Its protein is CASSLLAGAQLGYEQYF.

The chain has TRBV11-3 and TRBJ2-1; perhaps TRBD2 as D (6 bases). The V gene lost 0 bases and the J gene lost 8 bases, with 11 bases spanning the gap. The CDR3 is 14 residues long. CDR1 is SGHNT, CDR2 YENEEA, per germline. CDR3 amino acids: CASSLELASDEQFF. CDR3 DNA: TGTGCCAGCAGCTTAGAACTAGCTAGCGATGAGCAGTTCTTC.

This chain joins TRBV6-6 and TRBJ1-2; no firm D call. V was cut by 4 bases and J by 4 bases, with 13 bases left in between. This CDR3 region has 14 residues. Germline lookup yields CDR1 MNHNY and CDR2 SVGAGI (reference sequence). CDR3 coding DNA: TGTGCCAGCAGTTTCGGCGACACGTTCTATGGCTACACCTTC. This translates into CASSFGDTFYGYTF.

The V gene is TRBV2, the J gene TRBJ2-1, with 14 bases aligning to TRBD2. The CDR3 is 17 amino acids. Germline values: CDR1 SNHLY, CDR2 FYNNEI. V lost 7 bases, J lost 4 bases, and 9 bases stayed unmatched. CDR3 sequence: CASKWGRLAGGYNEQFF. The CDR3 DNA is TGTGCCAGCAAATGGGGCCGACTAGCGGGAGGGTACAATGAGCAGTTCTTC.

The rearrangement links TRBV7-3 to TRBJ1-2; D is unresolved. The CDR3 covers 15 residues. Per germline, CDR1 SGHTA and CDR2 FQGTGA. Trimming took 2 bases from V and 1 from J, leaving 11 bases between them. The CDR3 DNA follows: TGTGCCAGCAGCTTAGGGCAAGGAAGTAACTATGGCTACACCTTC. This encodes CASSLGQGSNYGYTF.

This chain connects TRBV7-3 to TRBJ2-3; weak D call: TRBD2 (5 bases). This CDR3 comprises 15 residues. Germline assignment: CDR1 SGHTA and CDR2 FQGTGA. Trimming took off 1 base at V and 6 bases at J, with 14 bases between the two ends. CDR3 sequence: CASSLKGVGVDTQYF. The CDR3 nucleotides read TGTGCCAGCAGCTTAAAGGGTGTGGGAGTGGATACGCAGTATTTT.

The chain uses TRBV7-3 and TRBJ2-3, with unresolved D. The germline V and J ends were trimmed by 3 bases and 4 bases, with 5 bases remaining between them. Germline values: CDR1 SGHTA, CDR2 FQGTGA. This CDR3 has 12 amino acids. The CDR3 sequence is CASSFSADTQYF. CDR3 bases: TGTGCCAGCAGCTTCTCAGCAGATACGCAGTATTTT.

J is TRBJ1-4 and V is TRBV7-9; no clear D. The CDR3 is 15 residues long. CDR1 is SEHNR and CDR2 is FQNEAQ in the germline V gene (reference sequence). The V gene lost 2 bases and the J gene lost 7 bases, with 14 bases spanning the gap. The CDR3 sequence: CASSLTATDSEKLFF. Here the CDR3 DNA reads TGTGCCAGCAGCTTAACCGCGACCGACTCTGAAAAACTGTTTTTT.

This clone has more than one count but fewer than ten. V usage is TRBV10-1 and J usage is TRBJ1-4; 7 bases agree with TRBD1. Germline CDR1 WNHNN, CDR2 SYGVQD (reference sequence). After removal of 6 bases from V and 14 bases from J, the junction contained 15 bases not matched to a gene. The CDR3 consists of 14 residues. CDR3 sequence (DNA): TGCGCCAGCAGCGCGCCCGGGACAGAGGGAACCCTGTTTTTT. It codes for CASSAPGTEGTLFF.

The V gene is TRBV19, the J gene TRBJ1-6; D gene unclear. V lost 3 bases to trimming and J lost 0 bases, with 18 bases between them. Germline CDR1 is LNHDA and CDR2 is SQIVND (reference sequence). The CDR3 sequence is 19 residues long. The CDR3, as DNA: TGTGCCAGTAGTATGGCGGGTCCCAGGTACAGCTCCTATAATTCACCCCTCCACTTT. It encodes CASSMAGPRYSSYNSPLHF.

This clone occurred once. The gene calls are TRBV6-1 and TRBJ1-2; D perhaps matches TRBD1 (5 bases). CDR1 is MNHNS, CDR2 SASEGT, per germline. There are 15 residues in the CDR3. With 8 bases removed from V and 3 bases from J, the gap between germline ends came to 19 bases. The CDR3 sequence: CASGTTRGGYYGYTF. CDR3 nucleotides: TGTGCCAGCGGAACAACCCGCGGGGGGTACTATGGCTACACCTTC.

CDR3 nucleotides: TGTGCCAGCAGCCAAGAGGTAGCGGGGGATACGCAGTATTTT. As protein: CASSQEVAGDTQYF. The V and J genes are TRBV4-2 and TRBJ2-3, with 8 bases lining up with TRBD2. After removal of 0 bases from V and 6 bases from J, the junction contained 2 bases not matched to a gene. There are 14 residues in the CDR3. Looked up from germline, CDR1 is LGHNA and CDR2 is YNFKEQ.

The chain joins TRBV9 to TRBJ2-2, with 7 bases that match TRBD2. CDR1 is SGDLS, CDR2 YYNGEE, per germline. Losses at the gene ends were 2 bases for V and 6 bases for J; bases not matched to a gene: 4. The CDR3 covers 14 residues. The DNA of the CDR3 is TGTGCCAGCAGCGTTGGGACTACATCCGGGGAGCTGTTTTTT. Translating gives CASSVGTTSGELFF.

This clone was detected once. The V gene is TRBV5-1, the J gene TRBJ2-7, with D perhaps TRBD2 (6 bases). Germline-derived CDR1 and CDR2 are SGHRS and YFSETQ. Trimming cost V 0 bases and J 3 bases, with 10 bases left between them. The CDR3 is 14 residues long. In DNA form, the CDR3 reads TGCGCCAGCAGCTTGGTTTTGGAGGGCTACGAGCAGTACTTC. It translates to CASSLVLEGYEQYF.

V usage is TRBV15 and J usage is TRBJ1-3, with D tentatively TRBD1 (5 bases). CDR3 size: 15 residues. Germline V gene data show CDR1 as LNHNV and CDR2 as YYDKDF (reference sequence). V was trimmed by 0 bases and J by 2 bases, leaving 8 bases between them. CDR3: CATSRDRVPGNTIYF. The CDR3 nucleotides are TGTGCCACCAGCAGAGACAGGGTCCCTGGAAACACCATATATTTT. The full variable domain, completed using reference TRBV15 and TRBJ1-3, is DAMVIQNPRYQVTQFGKPVTLSCSQTLNHNVMYWYQQKSSQAPKLLFHYYDKDFNNEADTPDNFQSRRPNTSFCFLDIRSPGLGDTAMYLCATSRDRVPGNTIYFGEGSWLTVV.

The rearrangement uses TRBV19 and TRBJ2-1; 8 bases match TRBD2. Germline values: CDR1 LNHDA, CDR2 SQIVND (reference sequence). The CDR3 loop spans 16 amino acids. V was clipped by 3 bases and J by 8 bases; unmatched bases: 12. The CDR3 coding sequence is TGTGCCAGTAGTATGTCTAGCGGGTACTCTAGGGATGAGCAGTTCTTC. Translating gives CASSMSSGYSRDEQFF.